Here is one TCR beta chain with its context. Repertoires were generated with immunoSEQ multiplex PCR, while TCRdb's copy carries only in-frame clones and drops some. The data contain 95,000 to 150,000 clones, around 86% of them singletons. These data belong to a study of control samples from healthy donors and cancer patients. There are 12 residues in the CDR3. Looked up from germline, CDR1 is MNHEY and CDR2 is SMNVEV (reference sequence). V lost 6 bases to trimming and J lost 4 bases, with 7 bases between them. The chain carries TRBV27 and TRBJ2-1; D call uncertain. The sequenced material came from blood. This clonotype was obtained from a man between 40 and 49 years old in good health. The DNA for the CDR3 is TGTGCCAGCAGCCCGGATTACAATGAGCAGTTCTTC. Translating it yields CASSPDYNEQFF.